These 27 T cell receptor beta chains share one sample of origin, sequenced in a study of T cells in Graves' hyperthyroidism and ophthalmopathy. Using RNA transcripts as the source, TCR beta CDR3 regions were amplified. RT-PCR in the first round (using the HTBI primer set) targeted the TCR CDR3. TCRdb re-called the multiplex PCR reads through MiXCR, storing one row per CDR3 protein. The sample has almost 600,000 distinct CDR3 sequences; roughly 14% are singletons. The specimen sequenced was blood. The receptor source for this set is a woman under 40 with Graves' hyperthyroidism that later progressed to Graves' ophthalmopathy.

This clonotype has a count of ten or more. The CDR3 DNA reads as TGTGCCAGCAGTCGCAGGGGGGGAGTGGAGACCCAGTACTTC. Translation gives CASSRRGGVETQYF. The chain links TRBV28 to TRBJ2-5; D assignment may be TRBD1 or TRBD2 (7 bases each). CDR1 and CDR2 from the germline V gene are MDHEN and SYDVKM. The V gene lost 5 bases and the J gene lost 5 bases, with 15 bases spanning the gap. The CDR3 consists of 14 residues.

Concerning this clonotype itself: One base away lies a much larger clone, so this may be a sequencing read error. The chain has TRBV13 and TRBJ1-3, with 8 bases aligning to TRBD1. CDR1 and CDR2 (germline): PRHDT, FYEKMQ (reference sequence). This CDR3 spans 15 amino acids. CDR3 loop: CASSIQGAKGNSIYF. Written as DNA, the CDR3 is TGTGCCAGCAGCATTCAGGGGGCAAAGGGAAACTCCATATATTTT. Based on the CDR3 plus reference TRBV13 and TRBJ1-3, the full variable domain is AAGVIQSPRHLIKEKRETATLKCYPIPRHDTVYWYQQGPGQDPQFLISFYEKMQSDKGSIPDRFSAQQFSDYHSELNMSSLELGDSALYFCASSIQGAKGNSIYFGEGSWLTVV.

The chain links TRBV3-1 to TRBJ2-7; 11 positions agree with TRBD2. The CDR3 loop spans 15 amino acids. Losses at the gene ends were 6 bases for V and 4 bases for J; bases not matched to a gene: 8. In germline, CDR1 is LGHDT, CDR2 YNNKEL (reference sequence). CDR3 in amino acids: CASSEGLAVGYEQYF. In DNA, the CDR3 is TGTGCCAGCAGTGAGGGACTAGCGGTGGGGTACGAGCAGTACTTC.

The chain couples TRBV30 to TRBJ2-1; D call uncertain. This CDR3 spans 14 amino acids. Germline V gene data show CDR1 as GTSNPN and CDR2 as SVGIG (reference sequence). Deletions cut 0 bases from V and 0 bases from J, with 6 bases between. Here the CDR3 DNA reads TGTGCCTGGAGTGTACTTAGCTCCTACAATGAGCAGTTCTTC. It encodes CAWSVLSSYNEQFF.

This clonotype was counted many times. The chain is built from TRBV6-1 and TRBJ1-2; D remains ambiguous. V was trimmed by 1 base and J by 8 bases, leaving 20 bases between them. The CDR3 totals 16 residues. CDR1 is MNHNS and CDR2 is SASEGT in the germline V gene. The CDR3 spells CASSEVLPPSIWGYTF. The CDR3 region has the DNA TGTGCCAGCAGTGAAGTGCTGCCGCCCTCTATATGGGGCTACACCTTC.

This clonotype was counted at least ten times. The chain is built from TRBV20-1 and TRBJ2-5, with 8 bases lining up with TRBD2. Per the germline V gene, CDR1 is DFQATT and CDR2 is SNEGSKA (reference sequence). This CDR3 is built from 14 residues. V was pared by 5 bases and J by 4 bases, with 9 bases of the junction left unmatched. This chain's CDR3 is CSARGLAGTETQYF. In DNA form, the CDR3 reads TGCAGTGCTCGAGGATTAGCGGGAACAGAGACCCAGTACTTC.

This clonotype was seen repeatedly, ten times or more. As DNA, the CDR3 is TGTGCCAGCAGCTCCCAAGCGGGGGCCTACAATGAGCAGTTCTTC. Translated: CASSSQAGAYNEQFF. The chain links TRBV7-3 to TRBJ2-1, with 8 bases aligning to TRBD2. The CDR3 consists of 15 residues. V lost 4 bases to trimming and J lost 2 bases; unmatched junction nucleotides: 4. Germline V gene data show CDR1 as SGHTA and CDR2 as FQGTGA.

This sequence joins TRBV5-1 and TRBJ2-2; 10 nucleotides agree with TRBD2. The CDR3 spans 16 residues. V dropped 5 bases and J dropped 1; count of bases not matched to a gene: 5. From germline, CDR1 is SGHRS and CDR2 YFSETQ. CDR3 sequence: CASSPTSGVNTGELFF. CDR3 in DNA: TGCGCCAGCAGTCCCACTAGCGGGGTGAACACCGGGGAGCTGTTTTTT. The complete variable domain, with remaining parts taken from reference TRBV5-1 and TRBJ2-2, reads KAGVTQTPRYLIKTRGQQVTLSCSPISGHRSVSWYQQTPGQGLQFLFEYFSETQRNKGNFPGRFSGRQFSNSRSEMNVSTLELGDSALYLCASSPTSGVNTGELFFGEGSRLTVL.

This clonotype was observed many times. This chain links TRBV27 with TRBJ1-2, with no clear D. Looked up from germline, CDR1 is MNHEY and CDR2 is SMNVEV (reference sequence). This CDR3 has 14 amino acids. V was cut by 0 bases and J by 4 bases, with 9 bases left in between. CDR3: CASSLSGGPYGYTF. CDR3 sequence (DNA): TGTGCCAGCAGTTTATCGGGCGGTCCCTATGGCTACACCTTC.

This clonotype was recorded a few times. The chain uses TRBV10-3 and TRBJ2-2; TRBD2 matches 11 bases. V was clipped by 7 bases and J by 1 base; unmatched bases: 17. The CDR3 covers 20 residues. Germline loops: CDR1 ENHRY, CDR2 SYGVKD. The CDR3 loop reads CAITTSSGTSGSENTGELFF. The DNA for the CDR3 is TGTGCCATCACAACCAGCTCCGGGACTAGCGGAAGCGAGAACACCGGGGAGCTGTTTTTT.

J is TRBJ2-7 and V is TRBV6-9; perhaps D is TRBD1 or TRBD2 (5 bases each). Trimming shortened V by 4 bases and J by 0 bases, and 22 bases separated the two germline ends. Per the germline V gene, CDR1 is MNHGY and CDR2 is SVAAGI. The CDR3 runs to 18 residues. CDR3 in DNA: TGTGCCAGCAGTTTCATCCCCAGGGAGCAGGTGATCTCCTACGAGCAGTACTTC. The encoded protein is CASSFIPREQVISYEQYF.

V gene TRBV24-1 combines with J gene TRBJ2-6; maybe TRBD2 (6 bases). The V and J ends lost 4 bases and 3 bases respectively, with 12 bases between them. The CDR3 length is 16 residues. The germline V gene encodes CDR1 KGHDR and CDR2 SFDVKD. As DNA, the CDR3 is TGTGCCACCAGTGAACCCATCGGGGGTGGGGCCAACGTCCTGACTTTC. Translated: CATSEPIGGGANVLTF.

Ten or more counts support this clonotype. This chain connects TRBV28 to TRBJ1-1; D might be TRBD1 (6 bases). The V gene lost 5 bases and the J gene lost 4 bases, with 17 bases spanning the gap. Germline lookup yields CDR1 MDHEN and CDR2 SYDVKM. This CDR3 has 15 amino acids. The CDR3 region is CASSPQAGVVTEAFF. CDR3 coding DNA: TGTGCCAGCAGTCCCCAGGCAGGGGTGGTCACTGAAGCTTTCTTT.

This clonotype was recorded many times. V and J are TRBV28 and TRBJ2-7; D is undetermined. Germline V gene sequence: CDR1 MDHEN, CDR2 SYDVKM. V lost 5 bases to trimming and J lost 2 bases, with 16 bases between them. The CDR3 spans 15 residues. DNA for the CDR3: TGTGCCAGCAGTGGGCCGGGCACACGGCCCTACGAGCAGTACTTC. Residues: CASSGPGTRPYEQYF.

The sample holds many counts of this clonotype. The chain joins TRBV12-3 or TRBV12-4 to TRBJ2-7; 10 bases are a match to TRBD1. This CDR3 spans 15 amino acids. Losses at the gene ends were 7 bases for V and 4 bases for J; bases not matched to a gene: 10. The CDR3 loop is CASNFRDRGVYEQYF. CDR3 nucleotides: TGTGCCAGCAATTTCCGGGACAGGGGAGTGTACGAGCAGTACTTC.

This clonotype was seen at least ten times. This sequence joins TRBV12-3 or TRBV12-4 and TRBJ2-2; 11 positions agree with TRBD2. This CDR3 contains 17 residues. V gave up 6 bases and J gave up 8 bases; unmatched junction bases: 14. The chain's CDR3 is CASSQKLAGELKGELFF. As DNA, the CDR3 is TGTGCCAGCAGCCAGAAACTAGCGGGAGAGCTAAAGGGGGAGCTGTTTTTT.

This clonotype was recorded a few times. The chain has TRBV20-1 and TRBJ2-1; the match to TRBD1 covers 9 bases. Germline values: CDR1 DFQATT, CDR2 SNEGSKA (reference sequence). CDR3 length: 13 amino acids. V lost 6 bases and J lost 3; bases outside the gene matches: 3. CDR3 protein: CSAGGQGYNEQFF. The CDR3 DNA reads TGCAGTGCCGGGGGACAGGGCTACAATGAGCAGTTCTTC.

This clonotype was observed at least ten times. This chain uses TRBV11-3 with TRBJ2-7; D is possibly TRBD1 (6 bases). The CDR3 sequence is 14 residues long. The V end lost 5 bases, the J end lost 1 base, and 12 bases lay between the germline ends. Germline assignment: CDR1 SGHNT and CDR2 YENEEA. The CDR3 nucleotides read TGTGCCAGCAGCCATTATGACAGGTCCTACGAGCAGTACTTC. The encoded protein is CASSHYDRSYEQYF.

This chain uses TRBV12-3 or TRBV12-4 with TRBJ2-1, with 9 bases aligning to TRBD2. The CDR3 is 17 amino acids. V lost 5 bases and J lost 0; bases outside the gene matches: 8. The CDR3 protein is CASSTVLSGSSYNEQFF. In DNA, the CDR3 is TGTGCCAGCAGTACCGTTCTTAGCGGGAGCTCCTACAATGAGCAGTTCTTC.

This clonotype was counted ten times or more. The chain links TRBV12-5 to TRBJ1-5, with a possible D match to TRBD1 (6 bases). The CDR3 is 13 amino acids. CDR1 is LGHNT, CDR2 FRNRAP, per germline. Trimming removed 1 base from V and 6 bases from J, with 7 bases in between. CDR3 DNA: TGTGCTAGTGGTTTGGAACAGGGTCAGCCCCAGCATTTT. Protein sequence: CASGLEQGQPQHF.

This clonotype was seen many times. Compared with germline, one end of the junction differs, possibly owing to a read error. This chain links TRBV12-5 with TRBJ1-6; D call uncertain. The CDR3 is 14 amino acids. Germline CDR1 reads LGHNT; CDR2 reads FRNRAP. The DNA for the CDR3 is TGTGCTAGTGACCACGGGGAGGGTGGGTCACCCCCCCACTTT. Protein: CASDHGEGGSPPHF.

This clonotype has a count of ten or more. The V call is TRBV18, the J call TRBJ2-7; D ambiguous. The CDR3 totals 11 residues. Germline V gene lookup returns CDR1 KGHSH and CDR2 LQKENI. V was trimmed by 4 bases and J by 5 bases, leaving 6 bases between them. The CDR3 spells CASSRRNEQYF. In nucleotides, the CDR3 is TGTGCCAGCTCACGAAGAAACGAGCAGTACTTC.

This clonotype has at least ten counts. V and J are TRBV2 and TRBJ2-2; no definite D call. V was trimmed by 7 bases and J by 3 bases, leaving 12 bases between them. The CDR3 has 14 amino acids. The germline V gene has CDR1 SNHLY and CDR2 FYNNEI. The chain's CDR3 is CASTWSPHTGELFF. CDR3 coding DNA: TGTGCCAGCACGTGGTCACCGCACACCGGGGAGCTGTTTTTT.

The V gene is TRBV2, the J gene TRBJ2-5; D is ambiguous. The CDR3 consists of 16 residues. The V gene's germline CDR1 is SNHLY and CDR2 FYNNEI. V gave up 1 base and J gave up 5 bases, with 17 bases separating them. CDR3 in amino acids: CASSEVAASGPETQYF. As DNA, the CDR3 is TGTGCCAGCAGTGAAGTGGCGGCTTCAGGCCCCGAGACCCAGTACTTC.

The sample holds many counts of this clonotype. The V call is TRBV29-1, the J call TRBJ2-1; weak D call: TRBD1 (5 bases). The ends were cut back, 1 base at V and 2 bases at J, with 15 bases in the middle. Germline lookup yields CDR1 SQVTM and CDR2 ANQGSEA. This CDR3 has 16 amino acids. The CDR3: CSVEAFRQLTYNEQFF. The CDR3 nucleotides read TGCAGCGTTGAAGCCTTCCGACAGCTCACCTACAATGAGCAGTTCTTC.

There are a few counts of this clonotype. J is TRBJ2-7 and V is TRBV5-6; D possibly matches TRBD1 or TRBD2 (5 bases each). Germline V CDR1 and CDR2: SGHDT, YYEEEE. Trimming took 4 bases from V and 4 from J, leaving 15 bases between them. This CDR3 contains 14 residues. CDR3 sequence reads: CASSGGTGLYEQYF. CDR3 DNA: TGTGCCAGCAGCGGGGGAACAGGCTTGTACGAGCAGTACTTC.

This chain joins TRBV5-1 and TRBJ1-2, with D uncertain. Trimming took off 0 bases at V and 3 bases at J, with 6 bases between the two ends. CDR1 is SGHRS and CDR2 is YFSETQ in the germline V gene. The CDR3 is 13 amino acids. The CDR3: CASSLEQDYGYTF. CDR3 DNA: TGCGCCAGCAGCTTGGAACAAGACTATGGCTACACCTTC.